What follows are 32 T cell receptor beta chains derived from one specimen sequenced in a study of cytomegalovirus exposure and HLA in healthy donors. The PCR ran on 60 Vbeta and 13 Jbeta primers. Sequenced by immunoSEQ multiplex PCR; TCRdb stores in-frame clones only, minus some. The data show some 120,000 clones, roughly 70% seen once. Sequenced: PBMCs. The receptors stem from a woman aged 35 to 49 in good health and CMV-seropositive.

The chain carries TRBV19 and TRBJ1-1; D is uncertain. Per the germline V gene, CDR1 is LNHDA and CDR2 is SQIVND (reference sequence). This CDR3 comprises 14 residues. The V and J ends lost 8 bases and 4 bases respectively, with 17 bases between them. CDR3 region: CASLLETRPTEAFF. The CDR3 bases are TGTGCCAGTCTCCTCGAGACACGTCCCACTGAAGCTTTCTTT.

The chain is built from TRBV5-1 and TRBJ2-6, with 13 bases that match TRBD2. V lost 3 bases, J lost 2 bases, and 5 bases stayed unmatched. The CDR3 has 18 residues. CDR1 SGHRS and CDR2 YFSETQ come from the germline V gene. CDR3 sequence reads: CASSSTSGRATGANVLTF. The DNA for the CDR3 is TGCGCCAGCAGCTCAACTAGCGGGAGGGCTACTGGGGCCAACGTCCTGACTTTC.

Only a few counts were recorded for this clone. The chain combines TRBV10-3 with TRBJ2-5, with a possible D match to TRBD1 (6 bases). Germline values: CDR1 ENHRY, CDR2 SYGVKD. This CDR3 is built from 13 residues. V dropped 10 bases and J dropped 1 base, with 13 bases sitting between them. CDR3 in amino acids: CATRTDLQETQYF. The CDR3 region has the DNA TGTGCCACCAGGACAGACCTCCAAGAGACCCAGTACTTC.

The chain's CDR3 is CASSLGPAGRIYGYTF. DNA of the CDR3: TGTGCCAGCAGTTTAGGGCCGGCAGGCCGTATCTATGGCTACACCTTC. The J gene is TRBJ1-2, the V gene TRBV27; D not certain. CDR3 length: 16 residues. The V gene lost 2 bases and the J gene lost 4 bases, with 17 bases spanning the gap. Germline-derived CDR1 and CDR2 are MNHEY and SMNVEV (reference sequence).

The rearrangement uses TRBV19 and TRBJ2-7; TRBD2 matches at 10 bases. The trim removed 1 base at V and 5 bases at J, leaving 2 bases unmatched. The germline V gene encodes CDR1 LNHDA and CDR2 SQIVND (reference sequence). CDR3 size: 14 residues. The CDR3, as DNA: TGTGCCAGTAGTATAGGTCTAGCGGGGGACGAGCAGTACTTC. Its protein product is CASSIGLAGDEQYF.

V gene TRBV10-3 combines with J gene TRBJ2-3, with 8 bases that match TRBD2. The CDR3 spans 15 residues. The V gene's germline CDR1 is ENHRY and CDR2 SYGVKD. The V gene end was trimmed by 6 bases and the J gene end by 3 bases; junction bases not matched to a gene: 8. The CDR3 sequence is CAIRMTSEGTDTQYF. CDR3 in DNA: TGTGCCATCAGGATGACTAGCGAGGGGACAGATACGCAGTATTTT.

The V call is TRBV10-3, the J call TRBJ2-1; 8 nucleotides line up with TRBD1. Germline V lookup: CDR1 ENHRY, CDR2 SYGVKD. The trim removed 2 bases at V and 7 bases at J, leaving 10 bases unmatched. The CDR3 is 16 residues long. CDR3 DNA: TGTGCCATCAGTGAGCTGCAGGGGGCGCGGGATAATGAGCAGTTCTTC. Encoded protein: CAISELQGARDNEQFF.

CDR3 loop: CASSVESGYEQYF. CDR3 sequence (DNA): TGTGCCAGCAGCGTCGAAAGCGGCTACGAGCAGTACTTC. The chain uses TRBV9 and TRBJ2-7, with a tentative D call TRBD2 (5 bases). CDR1 SGDLS and CDR2 YYNGEE come from the germline V gene. Trimming removed 2 bases from V and 3 bases from J, with 9 bases in between. The CDR3 sequence is 13 residues long.

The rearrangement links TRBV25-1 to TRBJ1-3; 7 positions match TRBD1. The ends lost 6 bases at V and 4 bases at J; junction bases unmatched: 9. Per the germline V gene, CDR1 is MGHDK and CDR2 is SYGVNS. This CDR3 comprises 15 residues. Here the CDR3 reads CASRDNQGGGNTIYF. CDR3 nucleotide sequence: TGTGCCAGCAGAGACAATCAGGGGGGAGGAAACACCATATATTTT.

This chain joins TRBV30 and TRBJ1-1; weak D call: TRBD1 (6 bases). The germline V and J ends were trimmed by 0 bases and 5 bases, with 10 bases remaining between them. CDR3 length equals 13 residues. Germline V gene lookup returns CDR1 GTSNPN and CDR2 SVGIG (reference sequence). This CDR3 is CAWSVSGTTEAFF. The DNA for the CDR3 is TGTGCCTGGAGTGTGTCTGGGACAACTGAAGCTTTCTTT.

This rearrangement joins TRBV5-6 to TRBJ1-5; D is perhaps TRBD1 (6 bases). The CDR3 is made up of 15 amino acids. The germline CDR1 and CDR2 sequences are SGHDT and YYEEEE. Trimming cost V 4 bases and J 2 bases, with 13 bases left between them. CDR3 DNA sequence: TGTGCCAGCAGCCTGGCGGGGGGCGGCAATCAGCCCCAGCATTTT. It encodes CASSLAGGGNQPQHF.

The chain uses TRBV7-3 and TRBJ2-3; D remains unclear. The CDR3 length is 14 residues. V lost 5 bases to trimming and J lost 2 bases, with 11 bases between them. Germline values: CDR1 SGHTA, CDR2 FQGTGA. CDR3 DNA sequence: TGTGCCAGCAGCGCGCGGAGCGACACAGATACGCAGTATTTT. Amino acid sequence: CASSARSDTDTQYF.

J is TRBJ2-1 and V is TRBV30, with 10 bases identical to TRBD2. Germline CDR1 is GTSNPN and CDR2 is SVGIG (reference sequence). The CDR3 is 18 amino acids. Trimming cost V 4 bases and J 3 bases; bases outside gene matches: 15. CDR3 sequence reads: CAWTRGSGRASYYNEQFF. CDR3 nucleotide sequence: TGTGCCTGGACTCGTGGGAGCGGGAGGGCCTCGTACTACAATGAGCAGTTCTTC.

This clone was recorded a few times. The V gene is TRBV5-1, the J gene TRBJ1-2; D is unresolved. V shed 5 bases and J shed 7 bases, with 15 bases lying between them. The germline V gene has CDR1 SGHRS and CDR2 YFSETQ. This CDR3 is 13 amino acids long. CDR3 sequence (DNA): TGCGCCAGCAGTGTGGCGGTAGACGCTGGCTACACCTTC. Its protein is CASSVAVDAGYTF.

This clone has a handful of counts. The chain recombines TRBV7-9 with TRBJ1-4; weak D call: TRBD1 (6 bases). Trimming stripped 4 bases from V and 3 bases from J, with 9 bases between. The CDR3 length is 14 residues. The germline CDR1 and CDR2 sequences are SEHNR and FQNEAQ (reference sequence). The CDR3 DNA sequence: TGTGCCAGCAGCTATGGACAGTCTAATGAAAAACTGTTTTTT. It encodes CASSYGQSNEKLFF.

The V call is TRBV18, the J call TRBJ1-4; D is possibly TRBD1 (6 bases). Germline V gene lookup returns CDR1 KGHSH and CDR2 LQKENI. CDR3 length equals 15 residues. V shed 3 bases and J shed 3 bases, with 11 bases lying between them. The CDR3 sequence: CASSPTQGSNEKLFF. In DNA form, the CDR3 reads TGTGCCAGCTCACCGACACAGGGCTCTAATGAAAAACTGTTTTTT.

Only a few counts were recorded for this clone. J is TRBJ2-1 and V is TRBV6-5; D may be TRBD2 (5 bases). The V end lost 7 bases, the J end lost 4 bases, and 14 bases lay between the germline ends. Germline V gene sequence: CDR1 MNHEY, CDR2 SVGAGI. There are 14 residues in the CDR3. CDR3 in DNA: TGTGCCAGCACGAGCTCCAGGACTTACAATGAGCAGTTCTTC. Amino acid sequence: CASTSSRTYNEQFF.

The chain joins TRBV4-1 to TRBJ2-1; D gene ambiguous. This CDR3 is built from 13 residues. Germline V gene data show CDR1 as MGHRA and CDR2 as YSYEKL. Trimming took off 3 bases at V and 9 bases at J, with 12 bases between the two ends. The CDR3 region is CASSHPGGFEQFF. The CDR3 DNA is TGCGCCAGCAGCCACCCCGGTGGTTTTGAGCAGTTCTTC.

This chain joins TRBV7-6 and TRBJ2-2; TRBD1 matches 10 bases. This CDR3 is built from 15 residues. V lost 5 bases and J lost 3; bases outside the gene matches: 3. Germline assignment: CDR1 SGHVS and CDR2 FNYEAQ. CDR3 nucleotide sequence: TGTGCCAGCAGCCTGGGACAGGGGTACACCGGGGAGCTGTTTTTT. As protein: CASSLGQGYTGELFF.

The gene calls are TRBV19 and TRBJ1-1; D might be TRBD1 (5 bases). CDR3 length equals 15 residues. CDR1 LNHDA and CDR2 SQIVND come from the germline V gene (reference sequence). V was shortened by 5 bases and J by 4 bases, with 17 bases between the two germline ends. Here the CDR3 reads CASSPSSGWGTEAFF. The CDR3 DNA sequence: TGTGCCAGTAGTCCCTCATCAGGGTGGGGCACTGAAGCTTTCTTT.

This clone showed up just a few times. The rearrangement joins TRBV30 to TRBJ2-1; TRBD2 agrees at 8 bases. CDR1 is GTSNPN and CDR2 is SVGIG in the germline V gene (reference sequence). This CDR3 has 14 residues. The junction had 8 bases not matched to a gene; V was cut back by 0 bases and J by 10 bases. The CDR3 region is CAWSVHGTRNEQFF. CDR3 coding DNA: TGTGCCTGGAGTGTACATGGGACTAGAAACGAGCAGTTCTTC.

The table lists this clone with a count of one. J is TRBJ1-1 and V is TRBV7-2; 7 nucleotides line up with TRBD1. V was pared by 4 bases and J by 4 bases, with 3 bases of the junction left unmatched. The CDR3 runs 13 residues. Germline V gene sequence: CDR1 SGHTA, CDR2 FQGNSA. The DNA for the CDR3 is TGTGCCAGCAGCTCCGGGACAGTCACTGAAGCTTTCTTT. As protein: CASSSGTVTEAFF.

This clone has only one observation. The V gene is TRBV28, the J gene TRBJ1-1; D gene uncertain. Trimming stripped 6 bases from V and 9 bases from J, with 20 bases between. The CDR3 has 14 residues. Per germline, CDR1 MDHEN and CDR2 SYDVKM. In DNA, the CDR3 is TGTGCCAGCAGAGCGCCAAATATACCAATGAAAGCTTTCTTT. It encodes CASRAPNIPMKAFF.

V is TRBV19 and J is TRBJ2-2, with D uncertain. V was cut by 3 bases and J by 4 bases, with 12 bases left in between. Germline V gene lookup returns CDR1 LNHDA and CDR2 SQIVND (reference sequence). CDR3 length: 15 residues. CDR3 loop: CASSIIGPLTGELFF. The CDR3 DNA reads TGTGCCAGTAGTATTATTGGGCCTCTCACCGGGGAGCTGTTTTTT.

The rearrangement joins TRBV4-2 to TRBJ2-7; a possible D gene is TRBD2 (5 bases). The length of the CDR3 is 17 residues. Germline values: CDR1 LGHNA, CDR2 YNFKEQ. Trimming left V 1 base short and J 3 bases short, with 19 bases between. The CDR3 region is CASSQASQSLGVYEQYF. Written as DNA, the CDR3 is TGTGCCAGCAGCCAAGCCTCCCAGTCACTCGGGGTCTACGAGCAGTACTTC.

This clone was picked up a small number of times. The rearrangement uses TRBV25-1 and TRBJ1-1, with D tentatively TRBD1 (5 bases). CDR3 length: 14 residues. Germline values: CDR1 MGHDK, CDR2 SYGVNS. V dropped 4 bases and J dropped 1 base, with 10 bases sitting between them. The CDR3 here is CASSAAGRNTEAFF. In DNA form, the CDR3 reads TGTGCCAGCAGTGCGGCGGGACGGAACACTGAAGCTTTCTTT. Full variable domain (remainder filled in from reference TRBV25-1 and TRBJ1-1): EADIYQTPRYLVIGTGKKITLECSQTMGHDKMYWYQQDPGMELHLIHYSYGVNSTEKGDLSSESTVSRIRTEHFPLTLESARPSHTSQYLCASSAAGRNTEAFFGQGTRLTVV.

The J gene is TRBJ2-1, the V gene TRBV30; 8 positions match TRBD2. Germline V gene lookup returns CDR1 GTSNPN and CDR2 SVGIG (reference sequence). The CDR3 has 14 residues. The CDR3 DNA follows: TGTGCGTCGACAAGCGGGAGCCCCTACAATGAGCAGTTCTTC. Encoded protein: CASTSGSPYNEQFF.

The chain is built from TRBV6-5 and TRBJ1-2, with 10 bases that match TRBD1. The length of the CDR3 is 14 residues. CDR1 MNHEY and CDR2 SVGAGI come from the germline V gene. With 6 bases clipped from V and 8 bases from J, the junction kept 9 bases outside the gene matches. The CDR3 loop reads CASRPPGTGVGYTF. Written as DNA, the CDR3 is TGTGCCAGCAGACCCCCCGGGACAGGGGTCGGCTACACCTTC.

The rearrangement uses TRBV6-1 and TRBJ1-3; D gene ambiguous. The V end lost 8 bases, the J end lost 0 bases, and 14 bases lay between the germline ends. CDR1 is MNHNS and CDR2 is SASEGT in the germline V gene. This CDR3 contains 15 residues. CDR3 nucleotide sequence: TGTGCCAGCCGCCGGGAAATTAGCTCTGGAAACACCATATATTTT. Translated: CASRREISSGNTIYF.

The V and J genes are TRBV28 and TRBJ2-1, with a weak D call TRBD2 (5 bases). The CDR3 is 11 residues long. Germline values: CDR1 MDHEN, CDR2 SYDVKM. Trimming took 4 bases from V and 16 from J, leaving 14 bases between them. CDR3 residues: CASSSGLLHFF. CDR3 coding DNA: TGTGCCAGCAGTTCAGGACTGCTGCACTTCTTC.

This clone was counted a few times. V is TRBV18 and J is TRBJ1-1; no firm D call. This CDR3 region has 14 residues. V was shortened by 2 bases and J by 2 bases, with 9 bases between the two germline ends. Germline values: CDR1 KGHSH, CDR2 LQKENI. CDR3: CASSPNSENTEAFF. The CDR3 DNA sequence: TGTGCCAGCTCACCAAACAGTGAAAACACTGAAGCTTTCTTT.

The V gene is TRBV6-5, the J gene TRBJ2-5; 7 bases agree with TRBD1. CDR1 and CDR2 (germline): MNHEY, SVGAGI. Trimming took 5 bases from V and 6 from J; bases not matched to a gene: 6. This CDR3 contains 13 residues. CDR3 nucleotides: TGTGCCAGCAGTCAAATCAGGGGGAAGACCCAGTACTTC. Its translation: CASSQIRGKTQYF.